This TCR beta chain was observed in a study of human T cells and chemical hapten exposure. For the study at large: Enrolled patients were predominantly female and had alopecia areata, totalis or universalis. Points from the study as a whole: Counts of expanded TCRs at PT1 were positively correlated with patch test score.

This CDR3 comprises 12 residues. Germline V gene lookup returns CDR1 KGHDR and CDR2 SFDVKD. Trimming shortened V by 5 bases and J by 5 bases, and 6 bases separated the two germline ends. Documented time point: patch test 3, about 24 weeks after DPC sensitization. Treatment meaning: therapeutic diphenylcyclopropenone sensitization with weekly scalp DPC. Extraction of total RNA was performed on unfractionated whole blood. This clonotype showed up just a few times. Antigen: not known. Library construction involved attaching unique molecular identifiers to individual cDNA molecules, which allowed quantitative, reproducible TCR counting. TCRdb re-derived calls from the RACE reads in MiXCR, one entry per CDR3 protein. The table has about 39,000 distinct CDR3 sequences, roughly 12% seen once.

This rearrangement joins TRBV24-1 to TRBJ2-1; D gene uncertain. The clonotype originates from a middle-aged woman with alopecia areata. Some clones in this sample may be carry-over from other donors' samples. The sequenced sample was whole blood, obtained in connection with sensitization to the hapten diphenylcyclopropenone (DPC). The chain's CDR3 is CATSGGNNEQFF. CDR3 DNA sequence: TGTGCCACCAGTGGCGGTAACAATGAGCAGTTCTTC.